Listed below are T cell receptor beta chains from one sample, sequenced in a study of technical replicates of blood from a handful of donors. Method: immunoSEQ multiplex PCR; TCRdb's copy keeps in-frame clones and lacks some. The sample records some 89,000 clones, roughly 95% being singletons. The sample taken for sequencing was T cells isolated from PBMCs. These receptors were collected from a human donor in good health. CDR3s include the opening cysteine and the closing phenylalanine or tryptophan. Each record gives: CDR3 protein, CDR3 DNA, J gene, V gene, D gene, clone size. A D gene is named only where the DNA matches it firmly. Rows may omit the clone size; those that give it use once, few, many or a size class.

cdr3_aa: CASSVGRGYTF
cdr3_nt: TGTGCTAGCAGCGTTGGGAGGGGCTACACCTTC
j_call: TRBJ1-2
v_call: TRBV7-7
d_call: .
clone_size: .

cdr3_aa: CASSSRRVMTGELFF
cdr3_nt: TGTGCCAGCAGTAGCCGACGGGTAATGACCGGGGAGCTGTTTTTT
j_call: TRBJ2-2
v_call: TRBV27
d_call: .
clone_size: .

cdr3_aa: CASSINGYSNQPQHF
cdr3_nt: TGTGCCAGTAGTATTAACGGGTATAGCAATCAGCCCCAGCATTTT
j_call: TRBJ1-5
v_call: TRBV19
d_call: .
clone_size: .

cdr3_aa: CACNIRDRRSGSPNSPLHF
cdr3_nt: TGTGCCTGTAATATCCGGGACAGGAGGTCAGGTAGTCCTAATTCACCCCTCCACTTT
j_call: TRBJ1-6
v_call: TRBV30
d_call: TRBD1
clone_size: .

cdr3_aa: CASNQDRTSYEQYF
cdr3_nt: TGTGCCAGTAACCAAGACAGGACCTCCTACGAGCAGTACTTC
j_call: TRBJ2-7
v_call: TRBV19
d_call: .
clone_size: .

cdr3_aa: CAWSGLNEQFF
cdr3_nt: TGTGCCTGGAGCGGTTTAAATGAGCAGTTCTTC
j_call: TRBJ2-1
v_call: TRBV30
d_call: .
clone_size: .

cdr3_aa: CASSEGRHNEKLFF
cdr3_nt: TGTGCCAGCAGTGAAGGCAGACATAATGAAAAACTGTTTTTT
j_call: TRBJ1-4
v_call: TRBV6-5
d_call: .
clone_size: .

cdr3_aa: CASSFQVNTEAFF
cdr3_nt: TGTGCCAGCAGCTTTCAGGTGAACACTGAAGCTTTCTTT
j_call: TRBJ1-1
v_call: TRBV5-6
d_call: .
clone_size: .

cdr3_aa: CASSVGLAASTDTQYF
cdr3_nt: TGTGCCAGCAGCGTTGGACTAGCGGCTAGCACAGATACGCAGTATTTT
j_call: TRBJ2-3
v_call: TRBV9
d_call: TRBD2
clone_size: .

cdr3_aa: CASSSLPRLAGGETQYF
cdr3_nt: TGTGCCAGCAGCTCCCTACCTAGACTAGCGGGAGGAGAGACCCAGTACTTC
j_call: TRBJ2-5
v_call: TRBV7-6
d_call: TRBD2
clone_size: .

cdr3_aa: CASSSRTGGGYGYTF
cdr3_nt: TGTGCCAGCAGCTCCCGGACAGGGGGTGGCTATGGCTACACCTTC
j_call: TRBJ1-2
v_call: TRBV5-4
d_call: TRBD1
clone_size: .

cdr3_aa: CASRETGAKNTEAFF
cdr3_nt: TGTGCCAGCAGAGAGACAGGGGCGAAGAACACTGAAGCTTTCTTT
j_call: TRBJ1-1
v_call: TRBV28
d_call: TRBD1
clone_size: .

cdr3_aa: CASSLDASDYNEQFF
cdr3_nt: TGTGCCAGCAGCTTAGATGCTAGCGACTACAATGAGCAGTTCTTC
j_call: TRBJ2-1
v_call: TRBV7-2
d_call: .
clone_size: .

cdr3_aa: CASSQEFYRGPSYEQYF
cdr3_nt: TGTGCCAGCAGCCAAGAGTTTTATAGGGGCCCCTCCTACGAGCAGTACTTC
j_call: TRBJ2-7
v_call: TRBV14
d_call: .
clone_size: .

cdr3_aa: CASSLVSGAPKNIQYF
cdr3_nt: TGTGCCAGCAGCTTGGTATCAGGGGCTCCCAAAAACATTCAGTACTTC
j_call: TRBJ2-4
v_call: TRBV5-6
d_call: .
clone_size: .

cdr3_aa: CASSLGQSQPQHF
cdr3_nt: TGTGCCAGCAGCTTAGGACAAAGTCAGCCCCAGCATTTT
j_call: TRBJ1-5
v_call: TRBV7-9
d_call: .
clone_size: .

cdr3_aa: CAIGLAGSYEQYF
cdr3_nt: TGTGCCATCGGACTAGCGGGCTCCTACGAGCAGTACTTC
j_call: TRBJ2-7
v_call: TRBV10-3
d_call: TRBD2
clone_size: .

cdr3_aa: CASSWTGEGYTF
cdr3_nt: TGTGCCAGCAGCTGGACAGGGGAAGGCTACACCTTC
j_call: TRBJ1-2
v_call: TRBV11-3
d_call: TRBD1
clone_size: .

cdr3_aa: CASSLRYTGNTEAFF
cdr3_nt: TGTGCCAGCAGCTTGCGCTACACGGGTAACACTGAAGCTTTCTTT
j_call: TRBJ1-1
v_call: TRBV5-6
d_call: .
clone_size: .

cdr3_aa: CASSYGASLSTDTQYF
cdr3_nt: TGTGCCAGCAGTTACGGGGCAAGTCTTAGCACAGATACGCAGTATTTT
j_call: TRBJ2-3
v_call: TRBV6-6
d_call: .
clone_size: .

cdr3_aa: CASSDSDTGELFF
cdr3_nt: TGTGCCAGCAGTGACAGCGACACCGGGGAGCTGTTTTTT
j_call: TRBJ2-2
v_call: TRBV6-4
d_call: .
clone_size: .

cdr3_aa: CASKLTEAFF
cdr3_nt: TGTGCCAGCAAGCTCACTGAAGCTTTCTTT
j_call: TRBJ1-1
v_call: TRBV2
d_call: .
clone_size: .

cdr3_aa: CSVETTGELFF
cdr3_nt: TGCAGCGTTGAAACAACCGGGGAGCTGTTTTTT
j_call: TRBJ2-2
v_call: TRBV29-1
d_call: .
clone_size: .

cdr3_aa: CASSPGSSGNTIYF
cdr3_nt: TGTGCCAGCAGTCCTGGTAGCTCTGGAAACACCATATATTTT
j_call: TRBJ1-3
v_call: TRBV6-6
d_call: .
clone_size: .

cdr3_aa: CASSSGTALSGYTF
cdr3_nt: TGTGCCAGCAGTTCCGGGACAGCCCTTAGTGGCTACACCTTC
j_call: TRBJ1-2
v_call: TRBV6-5
d_call: TRBD1
clone_size: .

cdr3_aa: CAWSRQGTTTDTQYF
cdr3_nt: TGTGCCTGGAGTCGACAGGGGACTACCACAGATACGCAGTATTTT
j_call: TRBJ2-3
v_call: TRBV30
d_call: .
clone_size: .

cdr3_aa: CASSFGGITDTQYF
cdr3_nt: TGTGCCAGCAGTTTTGGCGGGATCACAGATACGCAGTATTTT
j_call: TRBJ2-3
v_call: TRBV27
d_call: .
clone_size: once

cdr3_aa: CASTELFRDRATYEQYF
cdr3_nt: TGTGCCAGTACTGAACTATTCCGGGACAGGGCTACCTACGAGCAGTACTTC
j_call: TRBJ2-7
v_call: TRBV6-1
d_call: TRBD1
clone_size: .

cdr3_aa: CASSHRVSDEKLFF
cdr3_nt: TGTGCCAGCAGCCACAGGGTGTCGGATGAAAAACTGTTTTTT
j_call: TRBJ1-4
v_call: TRBV11-1
d_call: .
clone_size: .

cdr3_aa: CASSIQGGTEAFF
cdr3_nt: TGTGCCAGTAGTATACAGGGGGGCACTGAAGCTTTCTTT
j_call: TRBJ1-1
v_call: TRBV19
d_call: TRBD1
clone_size: .

cdr3_aa: CASSLVAGFYEQYF
cdr3_nt: TGTGCCAGCAGCTTAGTGGCGGGATTCTACGAGCAGTACTTC
j_call: TRBJ2-7
v_call: TRBV7-8
d_call: .
clone_size: few

cdr3_aa: CATRSGGEKLFF
cdr3_nt: TGTGCCACCAGGTCAGGGGGCGAAAAACTGTTTTTT
j_call: TRBJ1-4
v_call: TRBV19
d_call: TRBD1
clone_size: once

cdr3_aa: CASSYSERGLPEQYF
cdr3_nt: TGTGCCAGCAGTTACTCAGAAAGGGGGCTGCCCGAGCAGTACTTC
j_call: TRBJ2-7
v_call: TRBV6-5
d_call: TRBD1
clone_size: .

cdr3_aa: CASSLTGIYSYTF
cdr3_nt: TGTGCCAGCAGTCTTACAGGGATTTATAGCTACACCTTC
j_call: TRBJ1-2
v_call: TRBV5-4
d_call: .
clone_size: .

cdr3_aa: CAITELAGTDTQYF
cdr3_nt: TGTGCCATCACGGAGCTAGCGGGCACAGATACGCAGTATTTT
j_call: TRBJ2-3
v_call: TRBV10-3
d_call: TRBD2
clone_size: .

cdr3_aa: CASRPDGGTQYF
cdr3_nt: TGCGCCAGCAGACCGGACGGGGGTACGCAGTATTTT
j_call: TRBJ2-3
v_call: TRBV5-1
d_call: .
clone_size: .

cdr3_aa: CASSLGDRNYEQYF
cdr3_nt: TGTGCCAGCAGCTTAGGGGACAGGAACTACGAGCAGTACTTC
j_call: TRBJ2-7
v_call: TRBV7-2
d_call: TRBD1
clone_size: .

cdr3_aa: CASSLLGQSYEQYF
cdr3_nt: TGTGCCAGCAGTCTATTGGGACAGTCCTACGAGCAGTACTTC
j_call: TRBJ2-7
v_call: TRBV27
d_call: TRBD1
clone_size: .

cdr3_aa: CASSAFRGTYEQYF
cdr3_nt: TGTGCCAGCAGCGCCTTCAGGGGGACCTACGAGCAGTACTTC
j_call: TRBJ2-7
v_call: TRBV2
d_call: TRBD1
clone_size: .

cdr3_aa: CASSLGQGVNIQYF
cdr3_nt: TGTGCCAGCAGCTTAGGACAGGGGGTTAACATTCAGTACTTC
j_call: TRBJ2-4
v_call: TRBV13
d_call: TRBD1
clone_size: .

cdr3_aa: CAWSSTYSQETQYF
cdr3_nt: TGTGCCTGGAGTTCCACCTATAGCCAAGAGACCCAGTACTTC
j_call: TRBJ2-5
v_call: TRBV30
d_call: .
clone_size: .

cdr3_aa: CASSEAGVGETQYF
cdr3_nt: TGTGCCAGCAGTGAAGCAGGGGTTGGTGAGACCCAGTACTTC
j_call: TRBJ2-5
v_call: TRBV6-1
d_call: .
clone_size: .

cdr3_aa: CASSGVGRDRNYGYTF
cdr3_nt: TGTGCCAGCAGCGGCGTTGGCCGGGACAGGAACTATGGCTACACCTTC
j_call: TRBJ1-2
v_call: TRBV28
d_call: TRBD1
clone_size: .

cdr3_aa: CASSQDLSTSYEQYF
cdr3_nt: TGCGCCAGCAGCCAAGATTTGTCCACCAGCTACGAGCAGTACTTC
j_call: TRBJ2-7
v_call: TRBV4-3
d_call: .
clone_size: .

cdr3_aa: CASSLLLARSYNEQFF
cdr3_nt: TGTGCCAGCAGTTTATTACTAGCGCGGTCCTACAATGAGCAGTTCTTC
j_call: TRBJ2-1
v_call: TRBV28
d_call: TRBD2
clone_size: .

cdr3_aa: CASSQAPTSGRGETQYF
cdr3_nt: TGCGCCAGCAGCCAAGCCCCGACTAGCGGGAGAGGAGAGACCCAGTACTTC
j_call: TRBJ2-5
v_call: TRBV4-1
d_call: TRBD2
clone_size: .

cdr3_aa: CASSFLSEKLFF
cdr3_nt: TGTGCCAGCAGCTTCCTCTCGGAAAAACTGTTTTTT
j_call: TRBJ1-4
v_call: TRBV7-6
d_call: .
clone_size: .

cdr3_aa: CAWSGRISGTDTQYF
cdr3_nt: TGTGCCTGGAGTGGCAGAATTTCTGGCACAGATACGCAGTATTTT
j_call: TRBJ2-3
v_call: TRBV30
d_call: .
clone_size: .

cdr3_aa: CATRGTSGYEQYF
cdr3_nt: TGTGCCACCAGGGGGACTAGCGGGTACGAGCAGTACTTC
j_call: TRBJ2-7
v_call: TRBV2
d_call: TRBD2
clone_size: .

cdr3_aa: CASSVTSGIKTQYF
cdr3_nt: TGTGCCAGCAGCGTGACTAGCGGGATCAAGACCCAGTACTTC
j_call: TRBJ2-5
v_call: TRBV5-4
d_call: TRBD2
clone_size: .

cdr3_aa: CASSAGLDEAFF
cdr3_nt: TGTGCCAGCAGCGCGGGGCTTGATGAAGCTTTCTTT
j_call: TRBJ1-1
v_call: TRBV13
d_call: .
clone_size: .

cdr3_aa: CASSQKDFSYNEQFF
cdr3_nt: TGTGCCAGCAGCCAAAAGGACTTTTCCTACAATGAGCAGTTCTTC
j_call: TRBJ2-1
v_call: TRBV7-9
d_call: .
clone_size: once